This is a list of T cell receptor beta chains from one sample in a study of neurological immune-mediated disorders. TCRdb analysed the 5' RACE reads with MiXCR anew, one entry per CDR3 protein. The table includes 65,000 to 90,000 distinct CDR3 sequences, around a tenth detected once. Material: PBMCs. Source of these receptors: a man aged 35 to 55 in good health. The CDR3 runs from the conserved cysteine through the conserved F or W. The D gene is left open where the match is weak. The size entry gives once, few, many, or a class for an expanded clone.

TRBV7-2	13	TRBD1	TRBJ1-1	many	CASSLTGMTEAFF	TGTGCCAGCAGCCTGACAGGGATGACTGAAGCTTTCTTT
TRBV12-3/TRBV12-4	14	NA	TRBJ1-1	many	CASKGGLMNTEAFF	TGTGCCAGCAAAGGGGGTTTAATGAACACTGAAGCTTTCTTT
TRBV5-1	16	TRBD2	TRBJ2-7	many	CASSSHGRASGDEQYF	TGCGCCAGCAGCTCTCACGGGAGGGCCTCTGGTGACGAGCAGTACTTC
TRBV20-1	16	NA	TRBJ2-3	many	CSAQSMPGGWSDTQYF	TGCAGTGCTCAGTCCATGCCCGGAGGGTGGTCAGATACGCAGTATTTT
TRBV7-3	19	TRBD2	TRBJ2-3	many	CASSPDPTSGGAGTDTQYF	TGTGCCAGCAGCCCAGACCCGACTAGCGGGGGGGCGGGCACAGATACGCAGTATTTT
TRBV5-1	13	TRBD2	TRBJ2-3	many	CASRYGRTDTQYF	TGCGCCAGCAGGTACGGGAGGACAGATACGCAGTATTTT
TRBV20-1	15	TRBD2	TRBJ2-3	many	CSALRVAGRTDTQYF	TGCAGTGCCCTAAGGGTAGCGGGGCGCACAGATACGCAGTATTTT
TRBV20-1	16	NA	TRBJ2-6	many	CSATRPGNNRANVLTF	TGCAGTGCTACTCGACCGGGAAATAACCGGGCCAACGTCCTGACTTTC
TRBV7-9	14	NA	TRBJ2-2	many	CASSPLEAAGELFF	TGTGCCAGCAGCCCTTTGGAGGCGGCCGGGGAGCTGTTTTTT
TRBV20-1	16	TRBD2	TRBJ2-1	many	CSARAGTSETYNEQFF	TGCAGTGCTAGAGCCGGAACTAGCGAGACCTACAATGAGCAGTTCTTC
TRBV7-3	15	TRBD2	TRBJ2-3	many	CASSLTLADTDTQYF	TGTGCCAGCAGCTTAACGCTAGCGGACACAGATACGCAGTATTTT
TRBV10-3	12	NA	TRBJ1-6	many	CAISAVNSPLHF	TGTGCCATCAGTGCGGTTAATTCACCCCTCCACTTT
TRBV9	15	TRBD2	TRBJ2-2	many	CASSGLAAPTGELFF	TGTGCCAGCAGCGGACTAGCGGCCCCAACCGGGGAGCTGTTTTTT
TRBV5-1	15	TRBD2	TRBJ2-5	many	CASTPPGLGKETQYF	TGCGCCAGCACCCCACCCGGACTAGGGAAAGAGACCCAGTACTTC
TRBV5-5	15	NA	TRBJ2-7	many	CASSPNPRPSEEQYF	TGTGCCAGCAGCCCGAATCCTAGGCCATCTGAAGAGCAGTACTTC
TRBV4-1	17	NA	TRBJ2-7	many	CASSQDFPGVGNYEQYF	TGCGCCAGCAGCCAAGATTTTCCGGGGGTGGGAAACTACGAGCAGTACTTC
TRBV27	15	NA	TRBJ2-7	many	CASSIAFISSYEQYF	TGTGCCAGCAGTATCGCCTTTATCAGCTCCTACGAGCAGTACTTC
TRBV25-1	10	NA	TRBJ2-1	many	CASSEDEQFF	TGTGCCAGCAGTGAGGATGAGCAGTTCTTC
TRBV12-3/TRBV12-4	18	TRBD2	TRBJ2-1	few	CASSFGSGGAGRYNEQFF	TGTGCCAGCAGTTTTGGTAGCGGGGGGGCCGGTCGGTACAATGAGCAGTTCTTC
TRBV7-2	14	NA	TRBJ1-6	many	CASSPTGTNSPLHF	TGTGCCAGCAGCCCCACAGGGACGAATTCACCCCTCCACTTT
TRBV28	14	NA	TRBJ2-1	few	CASTGSRGYNEQFF	TGTGCCAGCACCGGGAGTAGGGGGTACAATGAGCAGTTCTTC
TRBV5-5	18	TRBD1	TRBJ2-1	many	CASSFGSGGIASYNEQFF	TGTGCCAGCAGCTTCGGTTCAGGGGGCATCGCCTCCTACAATGAGCAGTTCTTC
TRBV18	13	TRBD1	TRBJ1-1	many	CASSPGGTAEAFF	TGTGCCAGCTCACCGGGGGGGACAGCGGAAGCTTTCTTT
TRBV5-6	18	TRBD2	TRBJ2-3	many	CASSFTSGRPFGADTQYF	TGTGCCAGCAGCTTTACTAGCGGGAGGCCCTTTGGCGCGGATACGCAGTATTTT
TRBV5-1	15	TRBD2	TRBJ2-1	many	CASTLSGRAFNEQFF	TGCGCCAGCACCCTTAGCGGGAGGGCCTTTAATGAGCAGTTCTTC
TRBV6-1	18	NA	TRBJ2-7	few	CASRPLVVWGDATYEQYF	TGTGCCAGCAGACCCCTAGTCGTATGGGGGGACGCCACCTACGAGCAGTACTTC